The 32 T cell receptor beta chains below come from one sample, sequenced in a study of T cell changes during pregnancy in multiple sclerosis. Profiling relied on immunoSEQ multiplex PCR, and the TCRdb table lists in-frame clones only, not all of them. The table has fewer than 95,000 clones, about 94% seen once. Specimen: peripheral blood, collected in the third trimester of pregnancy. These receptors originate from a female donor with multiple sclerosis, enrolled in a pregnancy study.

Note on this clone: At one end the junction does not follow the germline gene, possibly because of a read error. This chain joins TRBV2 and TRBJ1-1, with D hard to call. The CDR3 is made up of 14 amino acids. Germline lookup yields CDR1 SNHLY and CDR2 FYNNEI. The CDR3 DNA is TGTGCCAGCAGCGAAGAATTAATGAACACTGAAGCTTTCTTT. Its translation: CASSEELMNTEAFF.

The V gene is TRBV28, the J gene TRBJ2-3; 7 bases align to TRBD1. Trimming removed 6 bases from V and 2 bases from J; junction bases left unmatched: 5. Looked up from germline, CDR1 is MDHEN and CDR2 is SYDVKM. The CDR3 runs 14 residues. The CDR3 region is CASRLTGNTDTQYF. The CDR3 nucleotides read TGTGCCAGCAGACTGACAGGGAACACAGATACGCAGTATTTT. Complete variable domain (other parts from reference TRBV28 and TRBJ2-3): DVKVTQSSRYLVKRTGEKVFLECVQDMDHENMFWYRQDPGLGLRLIYFSYDVKMKEKGDIPEGYSVSREKKERFSLILESASTNQTSMYLCASRLTGNTDTQYFGPGTRLTVL.

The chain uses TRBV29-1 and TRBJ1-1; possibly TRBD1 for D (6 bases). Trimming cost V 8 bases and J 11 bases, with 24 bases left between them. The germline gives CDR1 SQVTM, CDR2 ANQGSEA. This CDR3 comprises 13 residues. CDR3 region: CSTKRLRGTYAFF. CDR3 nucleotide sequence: TGCAGCACAAAACGACTCAGGGGTACCTACGCTTTCTTT.

CDR3 loop: CASSWTAEGGYTF. CDR3 DNA sequence: TGTGCCAGCAGCTGGACAGCAGAGGGTGGCTACACCTTC. The chain links TRBV5-8 to TRBJ1-2; D is possibly TRBD1 (6 bases). The CDR3 runs to 13 residues. CDR1 SGHTS and CDR2 YDEGEE come from the germline V gene. V was trimmed by 3 bases and J by 7 bases, leaving 13 bases between them. Drawing the rest from reference TRBV5-8 and TRBJ1-2, the complete variable domain is EAGVTQSPTHLIKTRGQQATLRCSPISGHTSVYWYQQALGLGLQFLLWYDEGEERNRGNFPPRFSGRQFPNYSSELNVNALELEDSALYLCASSWTAEGGYTFGSGTRLTVV.

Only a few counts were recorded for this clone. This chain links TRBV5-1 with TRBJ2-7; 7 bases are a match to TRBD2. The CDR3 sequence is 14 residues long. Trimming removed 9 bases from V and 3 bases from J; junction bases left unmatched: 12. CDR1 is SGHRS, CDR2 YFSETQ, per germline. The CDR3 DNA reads TGCGCCACCTCCCCGAGCGGGAATGGCTACGAGCAGTACTTC. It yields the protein CATSPSGNGYEQYF.

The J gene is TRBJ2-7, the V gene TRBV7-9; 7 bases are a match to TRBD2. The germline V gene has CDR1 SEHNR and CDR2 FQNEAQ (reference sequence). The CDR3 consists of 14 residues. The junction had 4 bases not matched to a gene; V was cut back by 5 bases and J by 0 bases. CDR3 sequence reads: CASSPRDYSYEQYF. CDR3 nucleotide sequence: TGTGCCAGCAGCCCCCGGGACTACTCCTACGAGCAGTACTTC.

The CDR3 DNA reads TGTGCCAGCAGCCGTGGACAGCGCAATCAGCCCCAGCATTTT. Its translation: CASSRGQRNQPQHF. The chain links TRBV7-9 to TRBJ1-5; possibly TRBD1 for D (6 bases). V shed 5 bases and J shed 2 bases, with 10 bases lying between them. The CDR3 is made up of 14 amino acids. Germline V lookup: CDR1 SEHNR, CDR2 FQNEAQ (reference sequence).

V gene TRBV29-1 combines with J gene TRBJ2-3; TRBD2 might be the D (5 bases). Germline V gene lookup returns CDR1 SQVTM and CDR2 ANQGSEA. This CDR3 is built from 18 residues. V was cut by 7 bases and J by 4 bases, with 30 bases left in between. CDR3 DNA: TGCAGCGCTGGCCTTTGGAGGATATCCGCACTGAGGTCAGATACGCAGTATTTT. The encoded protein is CSAGLWRISALRSDTQYF.

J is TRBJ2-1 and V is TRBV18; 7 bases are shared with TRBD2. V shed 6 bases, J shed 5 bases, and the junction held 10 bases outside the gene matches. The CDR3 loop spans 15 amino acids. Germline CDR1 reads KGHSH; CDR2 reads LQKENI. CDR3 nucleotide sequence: TGTGCCAGCTCCTCCAGCGGGGTTAGGAACAATGAGCAGTTCTTC. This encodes CASSSSGVRNNEQFF.

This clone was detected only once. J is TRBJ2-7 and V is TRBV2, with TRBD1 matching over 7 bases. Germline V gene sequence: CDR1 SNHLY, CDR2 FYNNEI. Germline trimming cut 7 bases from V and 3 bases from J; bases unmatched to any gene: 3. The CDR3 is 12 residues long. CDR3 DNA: TGTGCCAGCATCCGGGACAGCTACGAGCAGTACTTC. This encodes CASIRDSYEQYF.

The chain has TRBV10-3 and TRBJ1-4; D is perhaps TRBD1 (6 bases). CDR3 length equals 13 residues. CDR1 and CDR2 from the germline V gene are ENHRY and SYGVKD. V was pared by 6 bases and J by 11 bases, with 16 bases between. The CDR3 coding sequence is TGTGCCATCAGGTCGGGACAAGAGACGAAACTGTTTTTT. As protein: CAIRSGQETKLFF.

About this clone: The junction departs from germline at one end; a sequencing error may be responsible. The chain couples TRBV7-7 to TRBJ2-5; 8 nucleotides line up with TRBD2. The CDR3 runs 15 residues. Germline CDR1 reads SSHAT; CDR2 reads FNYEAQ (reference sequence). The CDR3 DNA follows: TGTGCTAGCAGCTTAGCGGGACTCTCCGAAGAGACCCAGTACTTC. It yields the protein CASSLAGLSEETQYF.

For the CDR3, the DNA is TGTGCCAGCACAGTCCTCTCTGGAAACACCATATATTTT. Protein: CASTVLSGNTIYF. The chain links TRBV2 to TRBJ1-3, with D unresolved. V was clipped by 7 bases and J by 0 bases, with 7 bases between them. There are 13 residues in the CDR3. The germline gives CDR1 SNHLY, CDR2 FYNNEI.

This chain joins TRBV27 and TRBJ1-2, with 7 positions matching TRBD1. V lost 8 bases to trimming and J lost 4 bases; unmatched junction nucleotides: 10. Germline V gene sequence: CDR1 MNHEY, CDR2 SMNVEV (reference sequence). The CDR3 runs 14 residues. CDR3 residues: CASGQGVGGYGYTF. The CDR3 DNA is TGTGCCAGCGGTCAGGGGGTGGGGGGCTATGGCTACACCTTC.

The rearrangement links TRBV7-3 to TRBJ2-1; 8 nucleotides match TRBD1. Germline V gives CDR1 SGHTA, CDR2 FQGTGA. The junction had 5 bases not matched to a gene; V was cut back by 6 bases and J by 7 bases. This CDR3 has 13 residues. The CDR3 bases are TGTGCCAGCAGTTGGACAGGGCTGAATGAGCAGTTCTTC. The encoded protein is CASSWTGLNEQFF.

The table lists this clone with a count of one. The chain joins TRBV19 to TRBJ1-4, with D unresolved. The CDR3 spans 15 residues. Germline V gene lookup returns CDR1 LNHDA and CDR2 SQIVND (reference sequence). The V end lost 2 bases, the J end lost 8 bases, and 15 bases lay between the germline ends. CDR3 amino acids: CASSISLRSEEKLFF. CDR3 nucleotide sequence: TGTGCCAGTAGTATATCTTTGAGGTCAGAAGAAAAACTGTTTTTT.

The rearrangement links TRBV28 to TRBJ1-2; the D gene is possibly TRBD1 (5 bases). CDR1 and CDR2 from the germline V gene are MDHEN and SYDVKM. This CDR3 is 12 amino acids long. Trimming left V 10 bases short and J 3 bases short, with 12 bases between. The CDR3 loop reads CATYGRDYGYTF. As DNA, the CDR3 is TGTGCCACCTACGGCAGGGACTATGGCTACACCTTC.

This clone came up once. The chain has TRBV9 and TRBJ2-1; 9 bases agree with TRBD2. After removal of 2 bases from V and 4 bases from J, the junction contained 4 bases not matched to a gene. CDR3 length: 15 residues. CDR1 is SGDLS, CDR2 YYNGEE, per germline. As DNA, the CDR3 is TGTGCCAGCAGCGTGGAGACTAGCGGATACAATGAGCAGTTCTTC. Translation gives CASSVETSGYNEQFF. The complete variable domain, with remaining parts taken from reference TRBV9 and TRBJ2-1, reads DSGVTQTPKHLITATGQRVTLRCSPRSGDLSVYWYQQSLDQGLQFLIQYYNGEERAKGNILERFSAQQFPDLHSELNLSSLELGDSALYFCASSVETSGYNEQFFGPGTRLTVL.

In DNA form, the CDR3 reads TGCAGCGTTGAATTCAGGGGGGACGGCGGGAAGGGCGGGGAGCTGTTTTTT. This sequence encodes CSVEFRGDGGKGGELFF. J is TRBJ2-2 and V is TRBV29-1; possibly TRBD1 for D (7 bases). Per the germline V gene, CDR1 is SQVTM and CDR2 is ANQGSEA. CDR3 length: 17 amino acids. The V end was cut by 2 bases, the J end by 7 bases, with 23 bases between.

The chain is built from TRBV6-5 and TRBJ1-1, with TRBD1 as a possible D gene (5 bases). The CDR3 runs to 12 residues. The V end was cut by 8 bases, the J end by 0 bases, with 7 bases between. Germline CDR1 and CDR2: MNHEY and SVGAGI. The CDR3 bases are TGTGCCAGCTCGACAGTGAACACTGAAGCTTTCTTT. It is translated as CASSTVNTEAFF.

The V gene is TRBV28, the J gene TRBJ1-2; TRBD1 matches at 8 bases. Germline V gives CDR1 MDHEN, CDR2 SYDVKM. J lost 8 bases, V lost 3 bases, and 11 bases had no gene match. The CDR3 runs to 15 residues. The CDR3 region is CASSFPGGLVGGYTF. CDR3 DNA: TGTGCCAGCAGTTTCCCAGGGGGCCTTGTGGGAGGCTACACCTTC.

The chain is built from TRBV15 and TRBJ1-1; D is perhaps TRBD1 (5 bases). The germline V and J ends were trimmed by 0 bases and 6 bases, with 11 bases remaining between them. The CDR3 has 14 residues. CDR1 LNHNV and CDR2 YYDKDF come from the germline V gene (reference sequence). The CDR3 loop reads CATSRDLGAPEAFF. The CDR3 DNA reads TGTGCCACCAGCAGAGATTTAGGGGCTCCTGAAGCTTTCTTT.

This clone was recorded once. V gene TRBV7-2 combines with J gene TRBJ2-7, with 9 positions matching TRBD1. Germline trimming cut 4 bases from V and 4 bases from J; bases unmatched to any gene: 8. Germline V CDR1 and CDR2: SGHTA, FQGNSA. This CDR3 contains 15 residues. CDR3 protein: CASSSQGTGRYEQYF. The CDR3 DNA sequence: TGTGCCAGCAGCTCGCAGGGGACAGGGCGATACGAGCAGTACTTC.

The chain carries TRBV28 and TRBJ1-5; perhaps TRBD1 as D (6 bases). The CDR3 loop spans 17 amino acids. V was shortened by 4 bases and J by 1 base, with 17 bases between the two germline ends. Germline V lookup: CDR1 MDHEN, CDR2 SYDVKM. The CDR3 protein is CASSSTGSWESNQPQHF. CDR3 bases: TGTGCCAGCAGTTCGACAGGAAGTTGGGAGAGCAATCAGCCCCAGCATTTT.

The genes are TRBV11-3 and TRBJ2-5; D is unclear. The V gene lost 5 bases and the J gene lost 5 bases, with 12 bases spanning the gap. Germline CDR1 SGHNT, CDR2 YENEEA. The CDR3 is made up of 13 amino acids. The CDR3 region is CASSEELGETQYF. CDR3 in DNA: TGTGCCAGCAGCGAGGAGTTGGGTGAGACCCAGTACTTC.

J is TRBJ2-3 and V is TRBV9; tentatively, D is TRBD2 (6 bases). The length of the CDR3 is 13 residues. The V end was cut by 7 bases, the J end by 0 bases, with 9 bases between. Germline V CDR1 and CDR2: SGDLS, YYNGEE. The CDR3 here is CASQEGSTDTQYF. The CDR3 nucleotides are TGTGCCAGCCAGGAGGGCAGCACAGATACGCAGTATTTT.

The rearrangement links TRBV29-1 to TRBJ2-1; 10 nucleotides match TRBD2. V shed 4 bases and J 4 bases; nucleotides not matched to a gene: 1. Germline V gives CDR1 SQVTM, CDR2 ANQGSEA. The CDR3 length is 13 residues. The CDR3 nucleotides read TGCAGCGTTGCTAGCGGGAGTTACAATGAGCAGTTCTTC. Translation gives CSVASGSYNEQFF.

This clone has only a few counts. CDR3 nucleotides: TGTGCCTGGAGGGTTGCGGGAGGGCCACACGAGCAGTACTTC. It specifies CAWRVAGGPHEQYF. The chain uses TRBV30 and TRBJ2-7; 9 bases agree with TRBD2. Germline V lookup: CDR1 GTSNPN, CDR2 SVGIG (reference sequence). This CDR3 has 14 residues. V trimming: 3 bases; J trimming: 5 bases; junction bases outside the gene matches: 8.

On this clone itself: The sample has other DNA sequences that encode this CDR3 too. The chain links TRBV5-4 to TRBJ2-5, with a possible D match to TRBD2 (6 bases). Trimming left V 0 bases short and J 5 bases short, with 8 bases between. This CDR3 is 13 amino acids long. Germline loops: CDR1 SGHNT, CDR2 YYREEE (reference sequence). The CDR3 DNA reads TGTGCCAGCAGCTTGGTAGGAGGGGAGACCCAGTACTTC. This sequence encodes CASSLVGGETQYF.

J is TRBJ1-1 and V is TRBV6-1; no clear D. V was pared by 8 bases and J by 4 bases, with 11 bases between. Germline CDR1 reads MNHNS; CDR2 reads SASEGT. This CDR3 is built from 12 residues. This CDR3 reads CASLRGSTEAFF. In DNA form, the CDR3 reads TGTGCCAGCCTGCGGGGAAGCACTGAAGCTTTCTTT.

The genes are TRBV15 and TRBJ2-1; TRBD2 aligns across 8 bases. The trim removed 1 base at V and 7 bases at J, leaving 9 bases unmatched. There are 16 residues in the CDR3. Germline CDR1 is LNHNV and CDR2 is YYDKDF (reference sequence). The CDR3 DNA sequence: TGTGCCACCAGCAGAGCCCCGGGACTAGTAAATAATGAGCAGTTCTTC. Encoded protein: CATSRAPGLVNNEQFF.

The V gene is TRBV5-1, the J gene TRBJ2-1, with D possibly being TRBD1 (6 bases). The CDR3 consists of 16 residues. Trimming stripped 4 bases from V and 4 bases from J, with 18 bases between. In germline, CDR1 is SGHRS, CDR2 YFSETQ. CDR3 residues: CASSALTGLRYNEQFF. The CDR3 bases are TGCGCCAGCAGCGCCTTAACAGGGTTGAGGTACAATGAGCAGTTCTTC.